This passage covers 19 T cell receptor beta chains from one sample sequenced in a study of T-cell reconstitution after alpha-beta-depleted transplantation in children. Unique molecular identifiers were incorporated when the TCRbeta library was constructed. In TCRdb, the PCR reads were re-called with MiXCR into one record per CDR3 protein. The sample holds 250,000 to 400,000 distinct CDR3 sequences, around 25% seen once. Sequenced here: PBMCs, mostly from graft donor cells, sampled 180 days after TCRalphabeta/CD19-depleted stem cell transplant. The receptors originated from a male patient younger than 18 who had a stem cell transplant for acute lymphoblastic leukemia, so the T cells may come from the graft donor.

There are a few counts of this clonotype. CDR3 region: CSVEGLDQETQYF. The CDR3 nucleotides are TGCAGCGTTGAAGGACTAGACCAAGAGACCCAGTACTTC. The rearrangement links TRBV29-1 to TRBJ2-5; D perhaps matches TRBD2 (6 bases). CDR1 and CDR2 from the germline V gene are SQVTM and ANQGSEA. The ends were cut back, 1 base at V and 0 bases at J, with 6 bases in the middle. This CDR3 is 13 amino acids long.

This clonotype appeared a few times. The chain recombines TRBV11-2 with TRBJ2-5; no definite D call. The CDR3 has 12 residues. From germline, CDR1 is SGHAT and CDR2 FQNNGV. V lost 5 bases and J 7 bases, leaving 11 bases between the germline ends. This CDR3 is CASSNGWGTQYF. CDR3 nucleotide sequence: TGTGCCAGCAGCAACGGGTGGGGGACCCAGTACTTC.

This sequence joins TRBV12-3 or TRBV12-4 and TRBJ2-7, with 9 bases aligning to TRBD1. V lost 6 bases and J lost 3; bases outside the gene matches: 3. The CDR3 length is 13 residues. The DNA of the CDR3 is TGTGCCAGCAGGGGACAGGGAGGCTACGAGCAGTACTTC. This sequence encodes CASRGQGGYEQYF.

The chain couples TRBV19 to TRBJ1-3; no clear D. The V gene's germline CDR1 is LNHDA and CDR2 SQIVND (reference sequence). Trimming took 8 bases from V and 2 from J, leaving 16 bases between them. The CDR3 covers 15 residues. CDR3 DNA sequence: TGTGCCAGTGTTAACCAGAACAGAGCTGGAAACACCATATATTTT. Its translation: CASVNQNRAGNTIYF.

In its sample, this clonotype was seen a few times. The CDR3 DNA follows: TGTGCCAGCAGGGGACAGGGAGCGACTGAAGCTTTCTTT. Translating gives CASRGQGATEAFF. The chain links TRBV12-3 or TRBV12-4 to TRBJ1-1; 9 bases are shared with TRBD1. Trimming cost V 6 bases and J 5 bases; bases outside gene matches: 4. This CDR3 comprises 13 residues.

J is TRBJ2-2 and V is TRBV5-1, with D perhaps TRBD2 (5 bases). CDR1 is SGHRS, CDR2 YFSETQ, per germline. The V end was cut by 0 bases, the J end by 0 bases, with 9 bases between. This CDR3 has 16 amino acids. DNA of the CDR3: TGCGCCAGCAGCTTGGTAAGCGGCACGAACACCGGGGAGCTGTTTTTT. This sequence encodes CASSLVSGTNTGELFF.

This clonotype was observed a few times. The CDR3 sequence: CSVTPHTEAFF. DNA for the CDR3: TGCAGCGTTACACCCCACACTGAAGCTTTCTTT. The chain links TRBV29-1 to TRBJ1-1; D not certain. Germline values: CDR1 SQVTM, CDR2 ANQGSEA. Trimming stripped 5 bases from V and 3 bases from J, with 7 bases between. The CDR3 has 11 amino acids.

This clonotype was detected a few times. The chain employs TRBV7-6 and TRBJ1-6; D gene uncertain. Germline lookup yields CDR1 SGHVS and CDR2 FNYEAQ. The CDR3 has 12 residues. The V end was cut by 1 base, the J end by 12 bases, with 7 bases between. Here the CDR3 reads CASSLGGEPLHF. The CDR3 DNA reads TGTGCCAGCAGCTTAGGCGGAGAACCCCTCCACTTT. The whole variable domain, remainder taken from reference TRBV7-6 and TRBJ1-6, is GAGVSQSPRYKVTKRGQDVALRCDPISGHVSLYWYRQALGQGPEFLTYFNYEAQQDKSGLPNDRFSAERPEGSISTLTIQRTEQRDSAMYRCASSLGGEPLHFGNGTRLTVT.

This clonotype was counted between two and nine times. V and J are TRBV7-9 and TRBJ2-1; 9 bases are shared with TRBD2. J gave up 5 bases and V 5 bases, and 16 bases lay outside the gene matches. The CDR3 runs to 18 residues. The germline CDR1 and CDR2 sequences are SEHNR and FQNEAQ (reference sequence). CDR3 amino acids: CASSQPGGRASLHNEQFF. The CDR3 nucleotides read TGTGCCAGCAGCCAGCCTGGCGGGAGGGCCTCACTGCACAATGAGCAGTTCTTC.

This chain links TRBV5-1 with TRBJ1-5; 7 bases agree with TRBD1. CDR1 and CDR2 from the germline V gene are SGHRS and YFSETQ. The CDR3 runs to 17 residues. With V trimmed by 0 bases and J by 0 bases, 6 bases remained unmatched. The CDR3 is CASSLDGRGNSNQPQHF. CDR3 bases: TGCGCCAGCAGCTTGGATGGCAGGGGGAATAGCAATCAGCCCCAGCATTTT.

The CDR3 DNA reads TGTGCCAGCAGCTTATCTACCAGCAACTATGGCTACACCTTC. Protein product: CASSLSTSNYGYTF. The rearrangement joins TRBV7-9 to TRBJ1-2; D is unresolved. The CDR3 is 14 residues long. Between the trimmed V and J ends, which lost 2 bases and 2 bases, there was a span of 9 bases. CDR1 and CDR2 (germline): SEHNR, FQNEAQ (reference sequence).

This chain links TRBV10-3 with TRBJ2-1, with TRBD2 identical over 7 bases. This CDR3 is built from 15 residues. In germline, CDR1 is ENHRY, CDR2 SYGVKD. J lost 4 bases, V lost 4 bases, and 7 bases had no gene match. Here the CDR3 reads CAISAGGGPYNEQFF. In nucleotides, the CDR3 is TGTGCCATCAGTGCCGGGGGAGGGCCGTACAATGAGCAGTTCTTC.

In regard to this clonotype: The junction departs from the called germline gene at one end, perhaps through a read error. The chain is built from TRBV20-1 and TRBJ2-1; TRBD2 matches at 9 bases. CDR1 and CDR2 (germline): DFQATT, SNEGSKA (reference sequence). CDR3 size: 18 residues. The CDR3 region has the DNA TGCTGTGCTAGAGATCAGGGCGGGAGGGCCTTGACCTACAATGAGCAGTTCTTC. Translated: CCARDQGGRALTYNEQFF.

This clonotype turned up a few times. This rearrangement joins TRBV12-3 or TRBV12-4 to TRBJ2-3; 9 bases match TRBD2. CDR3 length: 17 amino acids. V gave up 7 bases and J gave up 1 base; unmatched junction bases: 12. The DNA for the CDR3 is TGTGCCAGCATCCTAACCCCTAGCGGGGCAGGCACAGATACGCAGTATTTT. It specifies CASILTPSGAGTDTQYF.

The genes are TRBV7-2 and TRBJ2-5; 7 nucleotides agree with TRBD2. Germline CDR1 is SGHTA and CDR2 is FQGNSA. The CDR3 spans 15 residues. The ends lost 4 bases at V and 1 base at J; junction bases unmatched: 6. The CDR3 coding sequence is TGTGCCAGCAGCTCAAGAGCGGGGATCCAAGAGACCCAGTACTTC. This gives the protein CASSSRAGIQETQYF.

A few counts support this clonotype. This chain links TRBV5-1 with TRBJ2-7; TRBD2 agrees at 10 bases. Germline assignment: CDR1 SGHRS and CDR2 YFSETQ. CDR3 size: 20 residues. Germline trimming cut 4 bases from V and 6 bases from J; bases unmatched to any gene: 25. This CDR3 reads CASSHPGASGRPGRYLEQYF. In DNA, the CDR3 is TGCGCCAGCAGCCACCCCGGGGCTAGCGGGAGACCCGGCCGTTATCTCGAGCAGTACTTC.

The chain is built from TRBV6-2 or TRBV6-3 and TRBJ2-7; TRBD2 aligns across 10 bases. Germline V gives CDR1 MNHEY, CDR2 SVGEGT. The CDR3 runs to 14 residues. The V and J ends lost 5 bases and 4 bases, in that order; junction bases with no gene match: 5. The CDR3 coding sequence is TGTGCCAGCAGTCTAGCGGGAGCGCTTTACGAGCAGTACTTC. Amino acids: CASSLAGALYEQYF.

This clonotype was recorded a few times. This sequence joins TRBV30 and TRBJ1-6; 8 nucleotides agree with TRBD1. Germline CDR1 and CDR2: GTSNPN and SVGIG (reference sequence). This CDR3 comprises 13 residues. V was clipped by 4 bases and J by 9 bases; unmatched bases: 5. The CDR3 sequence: CAWNVQGGSPLHF. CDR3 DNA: TGTGCCTGGAACGTACAGGGGGGTTCACCCCTCCACTTT. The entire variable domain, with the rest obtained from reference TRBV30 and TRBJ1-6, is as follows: SQTIHQWPATLVQPVGSPLSLECTVEGTSNPNLYWYRQAAGRGLQLLFYSVGIGQISSEVPQNLSASRPQDRQFILSSKKLLLSDSGFYLCAWNVQGGSPLHFGNGTRLTVT.

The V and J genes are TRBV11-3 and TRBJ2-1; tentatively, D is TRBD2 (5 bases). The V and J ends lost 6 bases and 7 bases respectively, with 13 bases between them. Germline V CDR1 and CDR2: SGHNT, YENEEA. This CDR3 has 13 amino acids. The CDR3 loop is CASSRAAENEQFF. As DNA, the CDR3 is TGTGCCAGCAGTCGCGCAGCGGAGAATGAGCAGTTCTTC.